Shown below are 24 T cell receptor beta chains from a single sample sequenced in a study of blood T cells in healthy people across ages. Then a second PCR, running about 6 to 11 cycles, was carried out with a sample-barcoded 5' primer and a J-beta primer mix. MiXCR, applied by TCRdb to the 5' RACE reads, yields one record per CDR3 protein. The table has over a million distinct CDR3 sequences, approximately 59% seen once; the top ten hold 6.7%. Sequencing input: blood. These receptors originate from a man younger than 30 in good health.

V gene TRBV11-2 combines with J gene TRBJ2-3; tentatively, D is TRBD1 or TRBD2 (6 bases each). Germline CDR1 reads SGHAT; CDR2 reads FQNNGV. V was shortened by 7 bases and J by 2 bases, with 16 bases between the two germline ends. This CDR3 contains 15 residues. The CDR3 DNA sequence: TGTGCCAGCACCTTTAAATGGGGGGCCACAGATACGCAGTATTTT. The encoded protein is CASTFKWGATDTQYF.

The V and J genes are TRBV4-3 and TRBJ1-1; no firm D call. CDR1 is LGHNA, CDR2 YSLEER, per germline. The CDR3 sequence is 13 residues long. The V end was cut by 1 base, the J end by 5 bases, with 8 bases between. The chain's CDR3 is CASSQAPTTEAFF. The CDR3 DNA reads TGCGCCAGCAGCCAAGCCCCCACGACTGAAGCTTTCTTT.

This clonotype has only a few counts. The chain carries TRBV5-5 and TRBJ2-3, with D perhaps being TRBD1 or TRBD2 (5 bases each). Germline loops: CDR1 SGHKS, CDR2 YYEKEE (reference sequence). Trimming took 2 bases from V and 3 from J, leaving 13 bases between them. This CDR3 has 15 residues. CDR3 loop: CASSFGAWGTDTQYF. The CDR3 DNA reads TGTGCCAGCAGCTTTGGGGCTTGGGGGACAGATACGCAGTATTTT. Full variable domain (remainder filled in from reference TRBV5-5 and TRBJ2-3): DAGVTQSPTHLIKTRGQQVTLRCSPISGHKSVSWYQQVLGQGPQFIFQYYEKEERGRGNFPDRFSARQFPNYSSELNVNALLLGDSALYLCASSFGAWGTDTQYFGPGTRLTVL.

The rearrangement joins TRBV21-1 to TRBJ1-2. TRBV21-1 is reported as a pseudogene. The CDR3 loop spans 14 amino acids. The DNA of the CDR3 is TGTGCCAGCAGCAAGGTCATAGTAAACTATGGCTACACCTTC. It encodes CASSKVIVNYGYTF.

The chain uses TRBV4-1 and TRBJ2-7; the D is unclear. The V gene's germline CDR1 is MGHRA and CDR2 YSYEKL. The CDR3 has 14 residues. The V end was cut by 0 bases, the J end by 3 bases, with 9 bases between. The CDR3 DNA reads TGCGCCAGCAGCCAAGAAGATGTTCTCTACGAGCAGTACTTC. Its translation is CASSQEDVLYEQYF.

In its sample, this clonotype was seen a few times. The genes are TRBV15 and TRBJ2-7; the D is unclear. The V and J ends lost 0 bases and 5 bases respectively, with 11 bases between them. Germline V CDR1 and CDR2: LNHNV, YYDKDF (reference sequence). The CDR3 length is 14 residues. This CDR3 is CATSRDKAEDEQYF. The CDR3, as DNA: TGTGCCACCAGCAGAGATAAAGCCGAGGACGAGCAGTACTTC.

The genes are TRBV6-4 and TRBJ2-4, with D perhaps being TRBD1 or TRBD2 (6 bases each). Trimming shortened V by 8 bases and J by 1 base, and 15 bases separated the two germline ends. Per germline, CDR1 MRHNA and CDR2 SNTAGT. The CDR3 has 15 amino acids. The CDR3 nucleotides are TGTGCCAGCCATTGGGGGGCGACGGCCAAAAACATTCAGTACTTC. Amino acids: CASHWGATAKNIQYF.

DNA for the CDR3: TGCGCCAGCAGCCAAGCGGTCGGGAAAGGAGAGACCCAGTTCTTC. It is translated as CASSQAVGKGETQFF. This rearrangement joins TRBV4-1 to TRBJ2-1, with a tentative D call TRBD2 (5 bases). Germline values: CDR1 MGHRA, CDR2 YSYEKL. CDR3 length: 15 amino acids. V dropped 1 base and J dropped 13 bases, with 20 bases sitting between them.

The chain employs TRBV4-1 and TRBJ1-6; possibly TRBD1 for D (5 bases). Per germline, CDR1 MGHRA and CDR2 YSYEKL. The CDR3 runs 15 residues. Trimming stripped 2 bases from V and 7 bases from J, with 12 bases between. CDR3 amino acids: CASSQSGTGNSPLHF. The DNA of the CDR3 is TGCGCCAGCAGCCAATCCGGGACGGGAAATTCACCCCTCCACTTT.

CDR3 loop: CASSLGIGANVLTF. In nucleotides, the CDR3 is TGCGCCAGCAGCTTGGGAATTGGGGCCAACGTCCTGACTTTC. V gene TRBV5-1 combines with J gene TRBJ2-6, with D hard to call. The germline V gene encodes CDR1 SGHRS and CDR2 YFSETQ. This CDR3 is 14 amino acids long. V lost 0 bases to trimming and J lost 3 bases, with 4 bases between them.

This rearrangement joins TRBV30 to TRBJ1-2; D is undetermined. CDR3 length: 13 amino acids. V was trimmed by 2 bases and J by 8 bases, leaving 15 bases between them. The germline gives CDR1 GTSNPN, CDR2 SVGIG (reference sequence). The CDR3 bases are TGTGCCTGGAGTTGGATAGGGAACGGCGGCTACACCTTC. Encoded protein: CAWSWIGNGGYTF.

The gene calls are TRBV6-1 and TRBJ2-6; tentatively, D is TRBD2 (5 bases). This CDR3 region has 17 residues. V was trimmed by 3 bases and J by 0 bases, leaving 12 bases between them. Looked up from germline, CDR1 is MNHNS and CDR2 is SASEGT. In nucleotides, the CDR3 is TGTGCCAGCAGTGATTGGACTTCCGGCTCTGGGGCCAACGTCCTGACTTTC. It encodes CASSDWTSGSGANVLTF.

The genes are TRBV20-1 and TRBJ2-7; TRBD2 matches at 7 bases. The length of the CDR3 is 13 residues. Trimming took 5 bases from V and 6 from J; bases not matched to a gene: 10. Germline V gives CDR1 DFQATT, CDR2 SNEGSKA (reference sequence). CDR3 sequence: CSAGGLGVSEQYF. Here the CDR3 DNA reads TGCAGTGCTGGAGGACTAGGAGTGAGCGAGCAGTACTTC.

V is TRBV12-3 or TRBV12-4 and J is TRBJ1-5, with a tentative D call TRBD1 (6 bases). The CDR3 has 15 amino acids. The V end was cut by 6 bases, the J end by 6 bases, with 18 bases between. The CDR3 spells CASRPGTGQGQPQHF. CDR3 bases: TGTGCCAGCAGGCCGGGAACAGGGCAGGGTCAGCCCCAGCATTTT.

The rearrangement uses TRBV20-1 and TRBJ2-7; D call uncertain. V was clipped by 4 bases and J by 5 bases, with 12 bases between them. Looked up from germline, CDR1 is DFQATT and CDR2 is SNEGSKA (reference sequence). CDR3 length equals 12 residues. CDR3 in DNA: TGCAGTGCTATGGATCTCATGAACGAGCAGTACTTC. As protein: CSAMDLMNEQYF.

This clonotype was observed once. V usage is TRBV11-2 and J usage is TRBJ2-7, with D possibly matching TRBD2 (6 bases). This CDR3 has 16 amino acids. Looked up from germline, CDR1 is SGHAT and CDR2 is FQNNGV. The ends were cut back, 6 bases at V and 1 base at J, with 19 bases in the middle. CDR3 DNA: TGTGCCAGCAGTCACTACGTTGCGGGGCGATCCTACGAGCAGTACTTC. Translation: CASSHYVAGRSYEQYF.

CDR3 in DNA: TGTGCCAGCACTTCCCATGGGACACCAACTGACTATGGCTACACCTTC. Translation: CASTSHGTPTDYGYTF. The chain links TRBV12-3 or TRBV12-4 to TRBJ1-2; the D gene is possibly TRBD1 (6 bases). The CDR3 has 16 residues. The V and J ends lost 7 bases and 3 bases respectively, with 21 bases between them.

The chain has TRBV28 and TRBJ1-5; TRBD1 aligns across 10 bases. CDR3 size: 13 residues. CDR1 MDHEN and CDR2 SYDVKM come from the germline V gene. V shed 6 bases and J 6 bases; nucleotides not matched to a gene: 2. This chain's CDR3 is CASRTGGFQPQHF. The CDR3 DNA follows: TGTGCCAGCAGGACAGGGGGCTTTCAGCCCCAGCATTTT.

The V and J genes are TRBV12-3 or TRBV12-4 and TRBJ2-5, with D perhaps TRBD1 (6 bases). V was cut by 1 base and J by 4 bases, with 10 bases left in between. This CDR3 is 14 amino acids long. CDR3 residues: CASSLVGGTETQYF. The CDR3 DNA reads as TGTGCCAGCAGTTTAGTTGGGGGCACAGAGACCCAGTACTTC.

This clonotype appeared a few times. The chain is built from TRBV20-1 and TRBJ2-5, with 7 positions matching TRBD2. Per germline, CDR1 DFQATT and CDR2 SNEGSKA (reference sequence). Trimming removed 5 bases from V and 7 bases from J; junction bases left unmatched: 7. The CDR3 totals 12 residues. CDR3 in amino acids: CSARASSGTQYF. DNA of the CDR3: TGCAGTGCTCGGGCCTCTAGCGGGACCCAGTACTTC.

This chain links TRBV2 with TRBJ2-7; a weak D match, TRBD1 (6 bases). V was pared by 9 bases and J by 0 bases, with 15 bases between. This CDR3 has 14 residues. Germline V CDR1 and CDR2: SNHLY, FYNNEI. The CDR3, as DNA: TGTGCCAGTTCGGACAGCGCCAGCTCCTACGAGCAGTACTTC. It yields the protein CASSDSASSYEQYF.

This sequence joins TRBV21-1 and TRBJ2-5; the D call in the table, TRBD1, was not verified against the DNA. The DNA end is a closer match to TRBJ2-7, so the J assignment may be wrong. TRBV21-1 is listed as a pseudogene. This CDR3 is 20 amino acids long. The CDR3 is CASRLTAPPTGARGPYEQYF. The CDR3 bases are TGTGCCAGCAGGCTAACCGCTCCCCCAACAGGGGCGCGCGGGCCCTACGAGCAGTACTTC.

The CDR3 reads CSAHALNTGELFF. The CDR3 nucleotides read TGCAGTGCCCACGCCCTAAACACCGGGGAGCTGTTTTTT. The rearrangement joins TRBV20-1 to TRBJ2-2; no firm D call. The CDR3 spans 13 residues. Germline-derived CDR1 and CDR2 are DFQATT and SNEGSKA (reference sequence). Trimming removed 6 bases at V and 2 bases at J, with 10 bases between.

This sequence joins TRBV4-1 and TRBJ2-1; D is possibly TRBD2 (6 bases). Trimming removed 0 bases from V and 1 base from J, with 13 bases in between. CDR3 length: 17 residues. Per the germline V gene, CDR1 is MGHRA and CDR2 is YSYEKL. The chain's CDR3 is CASSQDPAEGSYNEQFF. CDR3 DNA sequence: TGCGCCAGCAGCCAAGATCCAGCGGAGGGGTCCTACAATGAGCAGTTCTTC.